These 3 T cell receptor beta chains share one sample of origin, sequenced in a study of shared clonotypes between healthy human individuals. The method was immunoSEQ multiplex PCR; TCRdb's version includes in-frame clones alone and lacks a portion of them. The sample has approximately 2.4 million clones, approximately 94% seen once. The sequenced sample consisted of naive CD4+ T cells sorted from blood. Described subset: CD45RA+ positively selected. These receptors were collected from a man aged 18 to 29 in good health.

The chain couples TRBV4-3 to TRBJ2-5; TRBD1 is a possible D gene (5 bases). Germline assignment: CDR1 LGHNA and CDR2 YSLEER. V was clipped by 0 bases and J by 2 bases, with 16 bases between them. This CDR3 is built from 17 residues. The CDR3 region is CASSQDPGRAAQETQYF. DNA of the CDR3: TGCGCCAGCAGCCAAGATCCGGGCAGGGCCGCACAAGAGACCCAGTACTTC.

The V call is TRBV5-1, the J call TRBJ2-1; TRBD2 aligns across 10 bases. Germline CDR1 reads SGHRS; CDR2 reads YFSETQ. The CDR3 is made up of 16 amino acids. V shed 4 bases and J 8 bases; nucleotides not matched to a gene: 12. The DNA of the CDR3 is TGCGCCAGCAGCGCGCGGGAGCGGGAGGGCCGCGATGAGCAGTTCTTC. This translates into CASSAREREGRDEQFF. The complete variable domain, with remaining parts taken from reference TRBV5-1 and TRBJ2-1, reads KAGVTQTPRYLIKTRGQQVTLSCSPISGHRSVSWYQQTPGQGLQFLFEYFSETQRNKGNFPGRFSGRQFSNSRSEMNVSTLELGDSALYLCASSAREREGRDEQFFGPGTRLTVL.

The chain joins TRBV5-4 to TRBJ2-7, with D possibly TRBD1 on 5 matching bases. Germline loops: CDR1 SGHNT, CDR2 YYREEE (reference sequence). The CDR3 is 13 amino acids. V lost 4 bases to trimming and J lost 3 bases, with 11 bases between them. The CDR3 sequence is CASSPGADYEQYF. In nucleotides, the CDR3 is TGTGCCAGCAGCCCTGGGGCGGACTACGAGCAGTACTTC.